This T cell receptor beta chain was identified during a study of shared clonotypes between healthy human individuals. The repertoire was sequenced with immunoSEQ multiplex PCR; TCRdb's copy has only in-frame clones and lacks some. The sample holds over 1.5 million clones, under 99% seen once. Whole-study findings and limits: Some clonotypes were shared by all four sorted-subset donors, while others were not shared. The non-shared ones had lower generation probabilities than the shared ones. The naive CD4 repertoires of several donors were compared, and 5% to 6.5% of clonotypes were shared.

This clone was seen a single time. The antigen remains unidentified. Researchers partitioned CD4+ cells into CD45RA+ naive and CD45RA-negative memory subsets. Sequencing was carried out using naive CD4+ T cells sorted from blood. As to subset: CD45RA+ positively selected. The receptor was isolated from a man aged 25 to 45 in good health.

The CDR3 DNA is TGTGCCAGCGTCCGGGACAGGGGGCAGCCCCAGCATTTT. It yields the protein CASVRDRGQPQHF. This chain connects TRBV28 to TRBJ1-5, with 11 bases fitting TRBD1. After removal of 8 bases from V and 7 bases from J, the junction contained 4 bases not matched to a gene. CDR1 MDHEN and CDR2 SYDVKM come from the germline V gene. The CDR3 spans 13 residues.